The present T cell receptor (beta chain) was sequenced within a study of shared clonotypes between healthy human individuals. Study-wide points: With a handful of donors compared, roughly 5% of naive CD4 clonotypes were shared. Estimated richness was generally greater in naive than memory subsets.

Terminally differentiated effector memory CD45RA+ cells were left out of the naive CD8 fraction, which was CD45RO-negative and positively selected for CCR7. Germline CDR1 and CDR2: SGDLS and YYNGEE. Germline trimming cut 1 base from V and 4 bases from J; bases unmatched to any gene: 5. This CDR3 comprises 16 residues. Concerning this clone: No antigen is known for it.

Using approximately 200 ng DNA, some 30,000 T cell genomes, the sorted-subset replicate PCRs were run. Clones were sequenced by immunoSEQ multiplex PCR, and TCRdb holds only the in-frame ones, with some missing. This repertoire shows over 2,000,000 clones, 80% to 95% found once; its top ten account for around 1.7%. The sequence came from a man between 18 and 29 years old in good health. Some clones in this sample may be carry-over from other donors' samples. Sequencing input: naive CD8+ T cells from PBMCs. V gene TRBV9 combines with J gene TRBJ2-3, with 11 bases aligning to TRBD2. Here the CDR3 reads CASSVSLAGGPDTQYF. CDR3 coding DNA: TGTGCCAGCAGCGTATCTTTAGCGGGAGGGCCAGATACGCAGTATTTT.